This T cell receptor beta chain was obtained from a study of OX40 agonist ivuxolimab in advanced cancers. Across the whole study: Patients' therapy was ivuxolimab, an antibody that acts as an agonist of OX40 (CD134). Melanoma, hepatocellular carcinoma, head and neck or renal cell cancer occurred in dose-escalation patients. Participants averaged approximately 60 years of age (range roughly 20 to 90) and were about 85% male.

TCRdb's table, derived via immunoSEQ multiplex PCR, lists solely in-frame clones and lacks some. Among tens of thousands of clones, more than 80% were seen once, and the ten largest hold roughly 2.1%. V gave up 4 bases and J gave up 4 bases, with 10 bases separating them. Germline CDR1 and CDR2: SGHVS and FNYEAQ. The CDR3 has 13 amino acids. The sample was CD4+ or CD8+ T cells sorted from blood, taken in a trial of the OX40 agonist ivuxolimab. The chain carries TRBV7-6 and TRBJ2-5; a possible D gene is TRBD2 (6 bases). This TCR was sampled from an adult with an advanced solid tumor such as melanoma, head and neck, liver or kidney cancer. CDR3 protein: CASSSRAGETQYF. CDR3 DNA: TGTGCCAGCAGCTCCAGAGCGGGAGAGACCCAGTACTTC. Using reference TRBV7-6 and TRBJ2-5 for the parts outside the CDR3, the full variable domain is GAGVSQSPRYKVTKRGQDVALRCDPISGHVSLYWYRQALGQGPEFLTYFNYEAQQDKSGLPNDRFSAERPEGSISTLTIQRTEQRDSAMYRCASSSRAGETQYFGPGTRLLVL.